The present T cell receptor (beta chain) was sequenced within a study of CD8 T cells in ankylosing spondylitis. The V and J ends lost 3 bases and 6 bases, in that order; junction bases with no gene match: 6. Per the germline V gene, CDR1 is DFQATT and CDR2 is SNEGSKA (reference sequence). CDR3 length: 15 amino acids. TCRdb reprocessed the 5' RACE reads with MiXCR, giving one entry per CDR3 protein. The sample holds roughly 470,000 distinct CDR3 sequences, about 24% seen once. Findings and caveats of the study: The study identified a TCR beta motif of under 10 highly homologous variants that appeared characteristic of ankylosing spondylitis blood.

This clonotype was counted only a few times. Its matching antigen is unknown. The specimen sequenced was blood, either unsorted or a sorted T cell fraction (not recorded which). The chain recombines TRBV20-1 with TRBJ1-5; 12 bases line up with TRBD1. This receptor was taken from a male donor with ankylosing spondylitis. CDR3 coding DNA: TGCAGTGCTAGTGGGACAGGGGGCTTGAGTCAGCCCCAGCATTTT. Translating it yields CSASGTGGLSQPQHF.